These 20 T cell receptor beta chains came from one sample sequenced in a study of shared clonotypes between healthy human individuals. The protocol was immunoSEQ multiplex PCR, while the TCRdb copy is restricted to in-frame clones and leaves out a portion. This table holds over a million clones, about 80% found once. The sequenced material came from memory CD4+ T cells from PBMCs. Indicated subset: CD45RA-negative fraction. Receptors originate from a man aged 18 to 35 in good health. Some clones in this sample may be carry-over from other donors' samples.

The DNA of the CDR3 is TGTGCCAGCAGCGCCGGGACTAGCTACAATGAGCAGTTCTTC. Encoded protein: CASSAGTSYNEQFF. J is TRBJ2-1 and V is TRBV9, with TRBD2 matching over 8 bases. The germline gives CDR1 SGDLS, CDR2 YYNGEE. Trimming cost V 3 bases and J 3 bases; bases outside gene matches: 2. The CDR3 runs 14 residues.

This clone was observed many times. The chain's CDR3 is CASSDSGTHEQYF. The CDR3 DNA reads TGTGCCAGCAGTGATTCAGGGACTCACGAGCAGTACTTC. The chain couples TRBV2 to TRBJ2-7, with D possibly matching TRBD2 (6 bases). CDR3 length: 13 residues. Germline V lookup: CDR1 SNHLY, CDR2 FYNNEI. V was trimmed by 3 bases and J by 5 bases, leaving 11 bases between them.

The genes are TRBV27 and TRBJ2-2, with 7 bases aligning to TRBD1. V lost 7 bases to trimming and J lost 4 bases; unmatched junction nucleotides: 3. The CDR3 loop spans 13 amino acids. The germline V gene has CDR1 MNHEY and CDR2 SMNVEV (reference sequence). The CDR3 is CASIGGSTGELFF. CDR3 sequence (DNA): TGTGCCAGCATAGGGGGCAGCACCGGGGAGCTGTTTTTT.

The CDR3 nucleotides are TGTGCCTGGGGGGACCAGGGACATATGTTTTTT. Protein: CAWGDQGHMFF. V usage is TRBV30 and J usage is TRBJ1-4, with TRBD1 as a possible D gene (6 bases). V was trimmed by 5 bases and J by 15 bases, leaving 16 bases between them. CDR1 and CDR2 (germline): GTSNPN, SVGIG (reference sequence). CDR3 length: 11 amino acids.

This chain connects TRBV18 to TRBJ1-1; D call uncertain. Germline CDR1 is KGHSH and CDR2 is LQKENI. The CDR3 length is 15 residues. Trimming stripped 8 bases from V and 1 base from J, with 17 bases between. DNA of the CDR3: TGTGCCAGCGCGTCCCATAGGGCAGAGAACACTGAAGCTTTCTTT. Its translation: CASASHRAENTEAFF.

The J gene is TRBJ2-1, the V gene TRBV5-4; 10 positions agree with TRBD1. V trimming: 8 bases; J trimming: 2 bases; junction bases outside the gene matches: 7. This CDR3 has 15 residues. Looked up from germline, CDR1 is SGHNT and CDR2 is YYREEE (reference sequence). The CDR3 DNA reads TGTGCCAGTACGAGAGGACAGGGGGCCTACAATGAGCAGTTCTTC. It yields the protein CASTRGQGAYNEQFF. Filled out from reference TRBV5-4 and TRBJ2-1, the complete variable domain reads ETGVTQSPTHLIKTRGQQVTLRCSSQSGHNTVSWYQQALGQGPQFIFQYYREEENGRGNFPPRFSGLQFPNYSSELNVNALELDDSALYLCASTRGQGAYNEQFFGPGTRLTVL.

The rearrangement uses TRBV27 and TRBJ2-3; D not resolved. Germline V lookup: CDR1 MNHEY, CDR2 SMNVEV (reference sequence). The CDR3 is 14 residues long. Trimming shortened V by 0 bases and J by 0 bases, and 4 bases separated the two germline ends. CDR3 in amino acids: CASSLSISTDTQYF. The CDR3 DNA is TGTGCCAGCAGTTTATCGATCAGCACAGATACGCAGTATTTT.

This clone showed up just a few times. At the DNA level, this CDR3 is encoded by other sequences in the same sample as well. CDR3 sequence: CASSADRGNTEAFF. CDR3 in DNA: TGTGCCAGCAGTGCGGACAGGGGGAACACTGAAGCTTTCTTT. This chain links TRBV5-4 with TRBJ1-1; the match to TRBD1 covers 9 bases. Germline V gene sequence: CDR1 SGHNT, CDR2 YYREEE (reference sequence). V lost 5 bases to trimming and J lost 1 base; unmatched junction nucleotides: 3. The CDR3 spans 14 residues.

This chain links TRBV6-5 with TRBJ2-3; TRBD2 might be the D (6 bases). This CDR3 region has 15 residues. Trimming cost V 4 bases and J 5 bases, with 16 bases left between them. Germline V CDR1 and CDR2: MNHEY, SVGAGI. For the CDR3, the DNA is TGTGCCAGCAGTTTCACCCGGTGGAGGGAAGATACGCAGTATTTT. Translating gives CASSFTRWREDTQYF.

The chain employs TRBV7-9 and TRBJ2-7; D is unresolved. The CDR3 is made up of 14 amino acids. V was shortened by 0 bases and J by 2 bases, with 8 bases between the two germline ends. The germline gives CDR1 SEHNR, CDR2 FQNEAQ (reference sequence). CDR3 coding DNA: TGTGCCAGCAGCTTAGCAGGGATAACCTACGAGCAGTACTTC. Translated: CASSLAGITYEQYF.

The V and J genes are TRBV7-2 and TRBJ2-7, with 11 positions matching TRBD2. V gave up 5 bases and J gave up 9 bases; unmatched junction bases: 9. Germline CDR1 and CDR2: SGHTA and FQGNSA. This CDR3 has 14 residues. CDR3 sequence (DNA): TGTGCCAGCAGCCCTGGGACTAGCGGTGCGGGGCAGTACTTC. Its protein is CASSPGTSGAGQYF.

The chain has TRBV6-5 and TRBJ1-2, with a weak D call TRBD1 (5 bases). The V gene's germline CDR1 is MNHEY and CDR2 SVGAGI. CDR3 length: 14 amino acids. V dropped 0 bases and J dropped 5 bases, with 10 bases sitting between them. The chain's CDR3 is CASSYSREGYGYTF. Here the CDR3 DNA reads TGTGCCAGCAGTTACTCCCGGGAGGGGTATGGCTACACCTTC.

A remark on this clone: This may be a read error: a much more frequent sequence differs by one nucleotide. The chain combines TRBV10-2 with TRBJ2-1; 7 nucleotides line up with TRBD2. In germline, CDR1 is WSHSY, CDR2 SAAADI. This CDR3 contains 15 residues. The ends lost 7 bases at V and 3 bases at J; junction bases unmatched: 9. The CDR3 sequence is CASNLGGNGYNEQFF. For the CDR3, the DNA is TGCGCCAGCAACCTGGGAGGGAACGGCTACAATGAGCAGTTCTTC.

The chain carries TRBV7-7 and TRBJ2-1, with TRBD1 matching 7 bases. Trimming took 5 bases from V and 4 from J; bases not matched to a gene: 5. This CDR3 contains 14 residues. Germline V lookup: CDR1 SSHAT, CDR2 FNYEAQ (reference sequence). Here the CDR3 DNA reads TGTGCCAGCAGCGTGGGACAGCAATACAATGAGCAGTTCTTC. Amino acids: CASSVGQQYNEQFF.

This clone was recorded a few times. The CDR3 loop is CASSLAFSGVKPQHF. The CDR3 DNA reads as TGTGCCAGCAGCTTAGCGTTTTCAGGGGTCAAGCCCCAGCATTTT. V is TRBV7-2 and J is TRBJ1-5; tentatively, D is TRBD1 (6 bases). CDR3 size: 15 residues. V was clipped by 0 bases and J by 8 bases, with 14 bases between them. Germline-derived CDR1 and CDR2 are SGHTA and FQGNSA.

This clone was counted between two and nine times. The genes are TRBV5-4 and TRBJ2-3, with D perhaps TRBD1 or TRBD2 (5 bases each). CDR1 is SGHNT, CDR2 YYREEE, per germline (reference sequence). Trimming cost V 3 bases and J 3 bases, with 14 bases left between them. This CDR3 region has 15 residues. In DNA, the CDR3 is TGTGCCAGCAGCTACGGGGTTTGGGGGACAGATACGCAGTATTTT. This codes for CASSYGVWGTDTQYF.

This clone is a singleton in its sample. V and J are TRBV12-2 and TRBJ1-1. TRBV12-2 is a pseudogene segment. CDR3 size: 13 residues. The CDR3 sequence is CASRFLEHTEAFF. The CDR3 DNA reads as TGTGCAAGTCGCTTTCTTGAACACACTGAAGCTTTCTTT.

The chain employs TRBV15 and TRBJ2-3; TRBD1 might be the D (5 bases). Germline values: CDR1 LNHNV, CDR2 YYDKDF (reference sequence). With 2 bases removed from V and 5 bases from J, the gap between germline ends came to 17 bases. The CDR3 is 16 residues long. The CDR3 sequence: CATSRTTGPGQDTQYF. CDR3 coding DNA: TGTGCCACCAGCAGAACAACGGGCCCAGGACAAGATACGCAGTATTTT.

As concerns this clone: Distinct nucleotide sequences in the sample also encode this CDR3. The chain links TRBV7-3 to TRBJ2-7; D is unclear. The V and J ends lost 3 bases and 1 base respectively, with 10 bases between them. Germline CDR1 reads SGHTA; CDR2 reads FQGTGA. The CDR3 consists of 14 residues. The CDR3 is CASSLTPGSYEQYF. The CDR3 DNA reads as TGTGCCAGCAGCTTGACGCCCGGATCCTACGAGCAGTACTTC.

This clone occurred a few times. The V and J genes are TRBV2 and TRBJ2-2, with D unresolved. CDR3 size: 14 residues. Trimming cost V 5 bases and J 3 bases, with 10 bases left between them. CDR1 and CDR2 from the germline V gene are SNHLY and FYNNEI. CDR3 DNA: TGTGCCAGCAGTCGGCTCCGGGACACCGGGGAGCTGTTTTTT. Its protein product is CASSRLRDTGELFF.